This section outlines one T cell receptor (beta chain) sequence together with its context. Germline-derived CDR1 and CDR2 are MDHEN and SYDVKM. The CDR3 is 14 amino acids. V was shortened by 4 bases and J by 4 bases, with 13 bases between the two germline ends. The sample belongs to a study of blood T cell repertoires in COVID-19. Profiled with immunoSEQ multiplex PCR; TCRdb holds only in-frame clones, not every one. This table holds about 75,000 clones, 75% to 85% found once. Sequences were obtained from peripheral blood. This rearrangement joins TRBV28 to TRBJ1-1, with TRBD1 as a possible D gene (6 bases). The clonotype comes from a woman aged 50 to 65 with acute or convalescent COVID-19. In DNA form, the CDR3 reads TGTGCCAGCAGTTCACGGACAGTGGTCACTGAAGCTTTCTTT. Protein product: CASSSRTVVTEAFF.